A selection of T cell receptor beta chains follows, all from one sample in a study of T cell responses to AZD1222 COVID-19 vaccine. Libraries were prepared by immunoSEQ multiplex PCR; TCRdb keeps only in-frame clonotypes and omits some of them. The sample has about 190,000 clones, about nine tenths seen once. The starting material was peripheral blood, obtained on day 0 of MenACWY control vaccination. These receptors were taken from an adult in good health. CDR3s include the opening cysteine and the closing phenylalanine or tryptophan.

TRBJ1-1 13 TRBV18 CASSPSQNTEAFF
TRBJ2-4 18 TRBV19 CASSISPGSREAKNIQYF
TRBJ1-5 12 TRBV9 CASSTGTGPQHF
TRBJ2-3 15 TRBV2 CASSDGLDNTDTQYF
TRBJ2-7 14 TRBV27 CASRRLAGAYEQYF
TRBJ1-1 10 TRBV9 CASTNPEAFF
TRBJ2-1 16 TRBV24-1 CATSIPGTTALGEQFF
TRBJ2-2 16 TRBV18 CASSPYTGRGTGELFF
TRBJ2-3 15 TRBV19 CASSAWRQATDTQYF
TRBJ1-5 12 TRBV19 CASNTDRQPQHF
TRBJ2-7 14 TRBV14 CASSHGTSIREQYF
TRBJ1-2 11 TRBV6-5 CAVQGNYGYTF
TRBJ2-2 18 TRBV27 CASSQPFGSGGATGELFF
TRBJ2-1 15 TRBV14 CASSQVLAGVNEQFF
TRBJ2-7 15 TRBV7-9 CASSLLGTAVDEQYF
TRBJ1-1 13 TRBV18 CASSPRQNTEAFF
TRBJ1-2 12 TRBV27 CASRGSLGGYTF
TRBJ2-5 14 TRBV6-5 CASTPGDAKETQYF
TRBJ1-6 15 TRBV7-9 CASSLVSGDGSPLHF
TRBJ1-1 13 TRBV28 CASRPTGSTEAFF
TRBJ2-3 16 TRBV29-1 CSVEDRGHSSTDTQYF
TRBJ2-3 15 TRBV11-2 CASSLVTESTDTQYF
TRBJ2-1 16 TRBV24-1 CATSDLSGGAYNEQFF
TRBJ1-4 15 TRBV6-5 CASSYSGQVNEKLFF
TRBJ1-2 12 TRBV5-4 CAISGTNYGYTF
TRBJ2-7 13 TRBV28 CASRGLQAYEQYF
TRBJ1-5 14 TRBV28 CASRMSGGNQPQHF
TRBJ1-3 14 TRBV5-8 CASSFTGAGNTIYF
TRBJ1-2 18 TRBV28 CASSPSGPGQGRYYGYTF
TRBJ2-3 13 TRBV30 CAWRTTGTDTQYF
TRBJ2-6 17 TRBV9 CASSATGGVSGANVLTF
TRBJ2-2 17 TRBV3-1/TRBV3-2 CATQSRSGGINTGELFF
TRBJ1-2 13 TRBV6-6 CASSTTRREGYTF
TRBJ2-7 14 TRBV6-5 CASVTGARSYEQYF
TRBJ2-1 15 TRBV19 CASSPRTGGYNEQFF
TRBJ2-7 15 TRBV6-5 CASSYEPTGGNEQYF
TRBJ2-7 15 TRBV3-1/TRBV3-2 CASSHDRLNPYEQYF
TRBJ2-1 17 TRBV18 CASSPSWTGGMGNEQFF
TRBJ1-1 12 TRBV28 CASSGVGSEAFF
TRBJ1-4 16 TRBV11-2 CASSLDRTLRNEKLFF
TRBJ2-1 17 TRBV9 CASSVAGWGTSYNEQFF
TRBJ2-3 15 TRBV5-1 CASSRIPTREDTQYF
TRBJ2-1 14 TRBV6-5 CASSYGVASNEQFF
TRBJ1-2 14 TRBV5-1 CASSTEQRAGGYTF
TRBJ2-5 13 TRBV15 CATSRGQQETQYF
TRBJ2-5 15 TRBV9 CASSVVGTSGETQYF
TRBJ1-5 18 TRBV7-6 CASSLGGMIGQSDQPQHF
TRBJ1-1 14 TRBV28 CASSPYLSSTEAFF
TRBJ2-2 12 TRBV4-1 CASGRVAGELFF
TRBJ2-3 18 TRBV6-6 CASSRTSGRAGIPDTQYF
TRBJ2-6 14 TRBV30 CAWSLFSGANVLTF
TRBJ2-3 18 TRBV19 CASSIALAGVSSTDTQYF
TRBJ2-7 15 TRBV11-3 CASSPTKGTGGEQYF
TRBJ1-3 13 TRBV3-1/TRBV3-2 CASSPRDGGTIYF
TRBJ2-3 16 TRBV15 CATSRDREGLTDTQYF
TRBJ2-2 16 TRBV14 CASSLNRGPNTGELFF
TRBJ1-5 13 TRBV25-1 CASSGDSLQPQHF
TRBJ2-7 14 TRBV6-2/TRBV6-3 CASSPRDGTYEQYF
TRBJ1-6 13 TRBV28 CASSFPGDSPLHF
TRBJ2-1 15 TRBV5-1 CASSLGLDPYNEQFF